The TCR beta chain described here comes from a study of cytomegalovirus exposure and HLA in healthy donors. Whole-study findings and limits: Analysis was carried out at a later point, and it linked a missense DCLRE1C variant to TCR beta V- and J-gene trimming.

Note on this clone: No antigen is known for it.

The PCR contained 60 Vbeta and 13 Jbeta primers. Libraries were prepared by immunoSEQ multiplex PCR; TCRdb keeps only in-frame clonotypes and omits some of them. The sample yields about 120,000 clones, under 80% seen once. The sequence was obtained from a man in his sixties in good health and CMV-seropositive. The specimen sequenced was PBMCs.

DNA for the CDR3: TGCGCCAGCAGCCGAGCGGGGTATGTCACAGATACGCAGTATTTT. Its translation: CASSRAGYVTDTQYF. The chain employs TRBV5-1 and TRBJ2-3; TRBD2 matches 7 bases. Germline V CDR1 and CDR2: SGHRS, YFSETQ. V gave up 4 bases and J gave up 2 bases; unmatched junction bases: 7. The CDR3 is 15 residues long.